This T cell receptor (beta chain) was obtained from a study of blood T cell repertoires in COVID-19. Study information: Sites in the United States, Italy and Spain provided acute and convalescent COVID-19 samples. PBMCs, B-cell-depleted T cells, or T cells provided the cDNA or gDNA that made up the material.

Original methodology: For nucleated cells, counts were estimated from reference gene primer amplification. Some clones are missing from TCRdb's copy, which holds only in-frame ones; the method was immunoSEQ multiplex PCR. V and J calls and clone size are as listed in that table; D and trimming were resolved from the DNA. The sample gives roughly 110,000 clones, 80% to 85% of which show up once; roughly 0.89% is in the top ten. The V and J ends lost 10 bases and 3 bases respectively, with 19 bases between them. CDR3 length equals 14 residues. The germline gives CDR1 MNHEY, CDR2 SVGAGI. The chain joins TRBV6-5 to TRBJ2-7; D is unclear. The sequenced material came from peripheral blood. The source is a woman aged 65 to 85 with acute or convalescent COVID-19. CDR3 DNA: TGTGCCACCGCTGCTGGTACATTCCGCTACGAGCAGTACTTC. This codes for CATAAGTFRYEQYF.